This paragraph reports one TCR beta chain. Its antigen is still unknown. One base away there is no much larger clone; base qualities are not given. TCR cDNA was synthesized by 5'RACE template switching, through which a universal primer site and unique molecular identifiers were introduced. Priming of cDNA synthesis was performed from both the TCR alpha and TCR beta constant segments. Library amplification involved two PCR steps, and the second step added sample barcodes and sequencing adapters. Sequencing of libraries was done on Illumina HiSeq 2500 (2x100 bp) or NovaSeq (2x150 bp). The paper's data handling went like this. Reads were demultiplexed and collapsed into UMI consensus sequences with MIGEC, and V(D)J alignment was performed with MiXCR. Vaccine-responding clonotypes were defined with edgeR using replicate PBMC samples, requiring FDR below 0.01 and a log2 fold change above 5 up to day 15. Each bulk clonotype was labeled CD4 or CD8 based on which sequenced repertoire, CD4 or CD8, contained the clonotype at higher abundance. Clones were called with MiXCR by TCRdb after fastp trimmed the public reads at Q25, and only in-frame beta chains were retained. Each CDR3 protein gets just one entry, which takes the most common genes and DNA from the rows behind it. The V and J calls and clone size come from TCRdb's table, not from the authors' own analysis. The sample data list some 600,000 distinct CDR3 sequences, and about 17% of these were observed just once. The ten largest account for around 15% of the sample.

The data are from a study of T cells after yellow fever vaccination (dated by TCRdb to the late 2010s). About the investigation overall: The SMART-Seq v4 Ultra Low Input RNA kit was used to prepare libraries from fractions with low cell numbers. To follow T-cell clones before and after primary and booster YFV17D yellow fever vaccination, bulk TCR alpha and beta repertoires were sequenced over time. Blood samples were taken at several timepoints before and after primary and secondary immunization, and bulk PBMC replicates and cell subsets were isolated. The cohort comprised two healthy male donors, one aged 18 to 30 and one aged 30 to 39 years. Results and caveats for the whole study, not just this receptor: Computational filtering was required because FACS-sorted repertoires could contain abundant contaminating clonotypes from the bulk population. Compared with the primary T-cell response, the secondary T-cell response was weaker but faster, peaking on day 5 rather than day 15. After the booster, most of the clones that had expanded following primary vaccination were detected again (approximately 95% of CD4 and around 87% of CD8), which suggests that memory was broadly maintained. The study included only a couple of donors, which limits how far the findings can be generalized. A small share of clonotypes occurred in both CD4 and CD8 compartments, likely arising from convergent recombination.

The junction carries 13 bases between V and J, which are trimmed by 6 bases and 10 bases respectively. The CDR3 spans 12 residues, from the cysteine through the phenylalanine. Left in the record is the CDR3 DNA by itself, 36 bases read in frame from the first base. The germline V gene (reference sequence) sets CDR1 to MNHEY and CDR2 to SMNVEV. The sample's treatment or condition label is to be understood as: live attenuated yellow fever vaccine strain. At every blood-draw timepoint, two biological replicates of bulk PBMCs were collected. PBMCs were isolated from peripheral blood using a standard Ficoll-Paque protocol. TriZol was used to extract RNA from bulk PBMCs, CD4 and CD8 fractions, and dextramer-positive and dextramer-negative fractions.

This sequence was found in a man between 18 and 29 years old who received the YFV17D yellow fever vaccine. The chain is made from TRBV27 and TRBJ1-5; no D gene can be assigned with confidence. The material was PBMCs, obtained 4 to 6 days after the first yellow fever vaccination. The sequence in DNA is TGTGCCAGCAGGTCGCCCGGCGCACCCCAGCATTTT. Protein translation: CASRSPGAPQHF.